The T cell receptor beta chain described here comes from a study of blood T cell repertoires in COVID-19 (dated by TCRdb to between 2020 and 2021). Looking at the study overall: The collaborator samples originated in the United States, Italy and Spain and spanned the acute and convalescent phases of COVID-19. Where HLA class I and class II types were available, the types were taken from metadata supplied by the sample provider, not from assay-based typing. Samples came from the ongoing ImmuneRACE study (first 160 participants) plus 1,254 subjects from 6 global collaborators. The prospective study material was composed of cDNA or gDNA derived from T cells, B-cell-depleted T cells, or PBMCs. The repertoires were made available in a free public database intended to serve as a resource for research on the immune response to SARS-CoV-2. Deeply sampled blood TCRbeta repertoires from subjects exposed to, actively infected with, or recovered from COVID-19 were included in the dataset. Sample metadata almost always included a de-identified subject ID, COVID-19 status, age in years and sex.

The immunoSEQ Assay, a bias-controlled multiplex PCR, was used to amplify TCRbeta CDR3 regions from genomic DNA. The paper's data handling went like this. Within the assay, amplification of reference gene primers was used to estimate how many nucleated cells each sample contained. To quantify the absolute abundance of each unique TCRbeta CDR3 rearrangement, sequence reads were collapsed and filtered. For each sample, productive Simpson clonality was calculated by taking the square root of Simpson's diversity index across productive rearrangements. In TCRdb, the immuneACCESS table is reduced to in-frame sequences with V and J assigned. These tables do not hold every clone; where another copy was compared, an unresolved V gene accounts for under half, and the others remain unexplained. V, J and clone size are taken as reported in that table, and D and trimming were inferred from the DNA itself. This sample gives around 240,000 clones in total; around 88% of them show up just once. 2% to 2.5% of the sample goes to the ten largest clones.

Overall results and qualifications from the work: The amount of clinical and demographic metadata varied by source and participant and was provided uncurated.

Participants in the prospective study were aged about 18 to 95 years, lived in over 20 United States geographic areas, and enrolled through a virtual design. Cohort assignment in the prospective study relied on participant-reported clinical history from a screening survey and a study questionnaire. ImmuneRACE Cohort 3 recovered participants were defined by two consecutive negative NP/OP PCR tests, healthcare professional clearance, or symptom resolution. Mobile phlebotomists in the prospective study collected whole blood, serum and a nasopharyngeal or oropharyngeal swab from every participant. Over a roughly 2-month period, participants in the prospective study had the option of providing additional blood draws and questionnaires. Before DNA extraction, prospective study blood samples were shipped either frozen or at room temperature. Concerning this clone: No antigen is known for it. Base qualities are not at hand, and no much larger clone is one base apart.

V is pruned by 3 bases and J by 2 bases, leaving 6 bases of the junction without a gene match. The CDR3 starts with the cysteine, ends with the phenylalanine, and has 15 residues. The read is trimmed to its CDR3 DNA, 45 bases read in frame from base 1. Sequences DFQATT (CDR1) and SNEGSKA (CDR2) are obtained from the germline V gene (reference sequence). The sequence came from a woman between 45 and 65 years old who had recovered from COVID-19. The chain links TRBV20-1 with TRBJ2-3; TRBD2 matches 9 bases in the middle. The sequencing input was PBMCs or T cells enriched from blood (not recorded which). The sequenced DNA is TGCAGTGCTAGTTACAGCGGGGGGACCACAGATACGCAGTATTTT. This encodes CSASYSGGTTDTQYF.